A selection of T cell receptor beta chains follows, all from one sample in a study of T cells after yellow fever vaccination. TCRdb used MiXCR to reprocess the 5' RACE reads, holding one entry per CDR3 protein. The table shows hundreds of thousands of distinct CDR3 sequences, with around 3.6% occurring only once. The material was PBMCs, obtained on the day of the yellow fever booster vaccination. Receptors were obtained from a young man who received the YFV17D yellow fever vaccine. Each CDR3 is given without its conserved first and last residue. Size values are once, few and many counts, or a class for expanded clones, and some rows have none.

V,size,CDR3
TRBV7-2,few,ASSLGPVGGATSTDTQY
TRBV7-2,many,ASSLVLGLGQPQH
TRBV9,few,ASSVGGGPSGTDTQY
TRBV7-2,NA,ASSARGSGESTDTQY
TRBV20-1,few,SAPRTGPNQPQH
TRBV20-1,NA,SARETGGMGNIQY
TRBV4-1,NA,ASGPIMNTEAF
TRBV6-4,medium-sized,ASSDRGTGELF
TRBV4-3,few,ASSQAQGMQY
TRBV10-3,many,AISPGLKNTEAF
TRBV19,few,ASSSQRRAF
TRBV9,many,ASSPSLAGAYNEQF
TRBV6-5,NA,ASSYPGSNEQF
TRBV10-3,many,AISESMGDPRTDTQY
TRBV6-2/TRBV6-3,many,ASSYSRLAGAMFGANVLT
TRBV27,many,ASSRTGAQPQH
TRBV6-2/TRBV6-3,NA,ASSLPAVAEDTQY
TRBV9,NA,ASSARPGTSGGEETQY
TRBV30,many,ARGGDSTNEKLF
TRBV7-3,few,ASIPTRDAGGPGDTQY
TRBV11-2,NA,ASSSITSGGDNEQF
TRBV4-2,NA,ASSLSGQGTSGELF
TRBV10-3,many,AISELAGGLNEQF
TRBV12-3/TRBV12-4,NA,ASSPSPVQETQY
TRBV20-1,NA,SARPPGGIHEQF
TRBV6-2/TRBV6-3,few,ASRRQKSGYT
TRBV19,NA,ASSILGANTEAF
TRBV7-2,many,ASSPDRGPGNEQF
TRBV15,few,ATSRDPGDYGYT
TRBV6-5,few,ASRRASRGSLTSRNQPQH
TRBV3-1,many,ASSRYAGTGAEQY
TRBV9,NA,ASSVVALTDTQY
TRBV29-1,many,SAGQGASTDTQY
TRBV6-2/TRBV6-3,many,ASSYSSVRGVYNEQF
TRBV10-3,NA,AISEPGTSYEQY
TRBV7-2,few,ASSSQGQNQPQH
TRBV20-1,many,SAREGRGGTDTQY
TRBV20-1,NA,SAPGQDNEKLF
TRBV9,few,ASSVYGGAYNEQF
TRBV6-2/TRBV6-3,few,ASRSPGTTHNEQF
TRBV4-2,NA,ASSQAGTSGGLSADTQY
TRBV7-2,NA,ASSRSGNTIY
TRBV5-4,NA,ASSHVAGGSDTQY
TRBV6-2/TRBV6-3,many,ASSDLDRPDYEQY
TRBV11-3,many,ASSAPSGGAQETQY
TRBV28,few,ASSLPLAGVGNTGELF
TRBV7-2,few,ASSLARQGRQF
TRBV18,few,ASSPGGQGFYEQY
TRBV6-2/TRBV6-3,few,ASSYGAGGPRGYT
TRBV28,many,ASGGQPGELF
TRBV6-2/TRBV6-3,NA,ASSSSLRAQY
TRBV19,NA,ASRREGFHEQF
TRBV7-2,few,ASSLGLRSGTLLAKNIQY
TRBV19,NA,ASSIGSITEAF
TRBV12-3/TRBV12-4,many,ASRLAGGRADTQY